One sample yielded the 2 T cell receptor beta chains listed below, sequenced in a study of T-cell memory formation after mild COVID-19 (dated by TCRdb to the early 2020s). The library was obtained by 5' RACE. The data were produced on an Illumina NovaSeq 6000. The raw public reads went through TCRdb reprocessing: fastp at Q25, MiXCR clone calling, in-frame beta chains kept. Identical CDR3 protein sequences are pooled into one entry, listed with their most common genes and DNA. The sample table contains around 180,000 distinct CDR3 sequences; only one count was recorded for 16% of them. The ten largest make up 2% to 2.5% of the sample. Sequencing was carried out using PBMCs or a T cell subset sorted from them (not recorded which). The receptors here all came from an adult woman who had mild COVID-19 (a few samples of this study predate the infection). The sample titles of this study are shuffled in the database, so cell type and time point are left out; the donor was told from shared clones.

This clonotype was counted between two and nine times. The J gene is TRBJ1-4, the V gene TRBV5-1; D remains ambiguous. V lost 6 bases and J lost 4, with 13 bases in between. The CDR3 contains 14 residues. The germline V gene has CDR1 SGHRS and CDR2 YFSETQ. The CDR3 DNA reads TGCGCCAGCAATCTTGGCCGACTTAATGAAAAACTGTTTTTT. It specifies CASNLGRLNEKLFF.

The table lists this clonotype with many counts. The chain uses TRBV29-1 and TRBJ2-1; 11 bases are shared with TRBD2. Germline V CDR1 and CDR2: SQVTM, ANQGSEA. The V gene end was trimmed by 8 bases and the J gene end by 8 bases; junction bases not matched to a gene: 11. CDR3 size: 14 residues. CDR3 sequence reads: CSLRGTSGSDEQFF. The CDR3 DNA is TGCAGCTTACGGGGGACTAGCGGAAGCGATGAGCAGTTCTTC.